This entry lists 3 T cell receptor beta chains sequenced from one sample in a study of blood T cell repertoires in COVID-19. Sequencing used immunoSEQ multiplex PCR; TCRdb keeps in-frame clones, though not all of them. The table records tens of thousands of clones, roughly 76% of them present only once. Sequencing was done on a sample of peripheral blood. Receptors originate from a woman aged 60-70 years with acute or convalescent COVID-19.

On this clone: The same CDR3 is also encoded by other DNA sequences in this sample. This chain links TRBV3-1 (or the pseudogene TRBV3-2) with TRBJ1-5; no reliable D call. Germline V CDR1 and CDR2: LGHDT, YNNKEL (reference sequence). Trimming removed 0 bases at V and 1 base at J, with 7 bases between. The CDR3 has 15 residues. DNA of the CDR3: TGTGCCAGCAGCCAAGACGGAGGGAGCAATCAGCCCCAGCATTTT. It translates to CASSQDGGSNQPQHF.

V usage is TRBV7-7 and J usage is TRBJ1-3; D gene uncertain. Germline loops: CDR1 SSHAT, CDR2 FNYEAQ (reference sequence). This CDR3 comprises 13 residues. V shed 5 bases and J shed 0 bases, with 5 bases lying between them. The CDR3 DNA is TGTGCCAGCAGCCCGAGCTCTGGAAACACCATATATTTT. Its translation: CASSPSSGNTIYF. Full variable domain (missing parts from reference TRBV7-7 and TRBJ1-3): GAGVSQSPRYKVTKRGQDVTLRCDPISSHATLYWYQQALGQGPEFLTYFNYEAQPDKSGLPSDRFSAERPEGSISTLTIQRTEQRDSAMYRCASSPSSGNTIYFGEGSWLTVV.

By share of the sample, this clone is medium-sized. The chain combines TRBV4-1 with TRBJ1-2; possible D gene TRBD1, 5 bases. Germline V gives CDR1 MGHRA, CDR2 YSYEKL. Between the trimmed V and J ends, which lost 0 bases and 7 bases, there was a span of 12 bases. This CDR3 comprises 14 residues. CDR3 DNA: TGCGCCAGCAGCCAAGAATCGGGCGGGGGTGGCTACACCTTC. Its protein is CASSQESGGGGYTF.